This T cell receptor (beta chain) came from a study of identical twins. General observations from the study: Whereas memory repertoires showed no such difference, abundant cord blood beta clonotypes carried fewer insertions.

TCRdb re-analysed the 5' RACE reads in MiXCR, keeping a single row per CDR3 protein. Of approximately 1.8 million distinct CDR3 sequences listed, about 30% were seen once; the top ten hold under 0.35%. This clonotype was seen a few times. Its antigen is still unknown. The clonotype comes from a newborn girl in good health. Material: cord blood.

The DNA of the CDR3 is TGCGCCAGCAGCTTGCGATACCGGACCTATGGCTACACCTTC. Its protein is CASSLRYRTYGYTF. The chain combines TRBV5-1 with TRBJ1-2; no reliable D call. The CDR3 is 14 amino acids. V lost 1 base and J 4 bases, leaving 11 bases between the germline ends. CDR1 SGHRS and CDR2 YFSETQ come from the germline V gene.